Presented here are 23 T cell receptor beta chains from one specimen sequenced in a study of T cell responses to AZD1222 COVID-19 vaccine. Sequencing was performed with immunoSEQ multiplex PCR; in TCRdb, only in-frame clones are kept and a portion is missing. The sample carries 100,000 to 150,000 clones, 91% recorded once. Source: peripheral blood, taken 28 days after the second AZD1222 dose. Source of these receptors: an adult who received the AZD1222 COVID-19 vaccine.

The chain joins TRBV18 to TRBJ1-1; D not resolved. Germline V gene sequence: CDR1 KGHSH, CDR2 LQKENI. CDR3 length: 15 residues. The V and J ends lost 0 bases and 0 bases respectively, with 8 bases between them. The CDR3 bases are TGTGCCAGCTCACCACCGGGCAGATTGAACACTGAAGCTTTCTTT. As protein: CASSPPGRLNTEAFF. Full variable domain (rest looked up from reference TRBV18 and TRBJ1-1): NAGVMQNPRHLVRRRGQEARLRCSPMKGHSHVYWYRQLPEEGLKFMVYLQKENIIDESGMPKERFSAEFPKEGPSILRIQQVVRGDSAAYFCASSPPGRLNTEAFFGQGTRLTVV.

This rearrangement joins TRBV7-9 to TRBJ1-2; no clear D gene. The CDR3 runs to 18 residues. V was trimmed by 0 bases and J by 4 bases, leaving 21 bases between them. Per the germline V gene, CDR1 is SEHNR and CDR2 is FQNEAQ (reference sequence). CDR3 DNA: TGTGCCAGCAGCTTAGCCTGGGCAGGTGAAAGCGTTGGCTATGGCTACACCTTC. It yields the protein CASSLAWAGESVGYGYTF.

The chain links TRBV24-1 to TRBJ1-1; D remains ambiguous. The CDR3 sequence is 14 residues long. V shed 5 bases and J shed 8 bases, with 17 bases lying between them. The germline gives CDR1 KGHDR, CDR2 SFDVKD. The DNA of the CDR3 is TGTGCCACCAGTGGCAACAGACATTTCTGCGAAGCTTTCTTT. Its protein is CATSGNRHFCEAFF.

The chain has TRBV5-5 and TRBJ1-2; 7 nucleotides line up with TRBD1. The CDR3 covers 14 residues. Germline V gene lookup returns CDR1 SGHKS and CDR2 YYEKEE (reference sequence). J gave up 5 bases and V 6 bases, and 10 bases lay outside the gene matches. Written as DNA, the CDR3 is TGTGCCAGCACCCCGACAGGGAAGGGGTATGGCTACACCTTC. It specifies CASTPTGKGYGYTF. Supplemented by reference TRBV5-5 and TRBJ1-2, the full variable domain reads DAGVTQSPTHLIKTRGQQVTLRCSPISGHKSVSWYQQVLGQGPQFIFQYYEKEERGRGNFPDRFSARQFPNYSSELNVNALLLGDSALYLCASTPTGKGYGYTFGSGTRLTVV.

The chain links TRBV5-8 to TRBJ2-1, with TRBD2 as a possible D gene (6 bases). Trimming took 0 bases from V and 0 from J, leaving 10 bases between them. Germline V lookup: CDR1 SGHTS, CDR2 YDEGEE. The CDR3 extends over 16 amino acids. In DNA form, the CDR3 reads TGTGCCAGCAGCTTGGGGCGGGGACCCTCCTACAATGAGCAGTTCTTC. Its protein product is CASSLGRGPSYNEQFF.

The gene calls are TRBV3-1 (or the pseudogene TRBV3-2) and TRBJ2-7; TRBD1 or TRBD2 may be the D gene (5 bases each). V lost 1 base and J lost 2, with 9 bases in between. CDR3 length equals 14 residues. CDR1 and CDR2 from the germline V gene are LGHDT and YNNKEL (reference sequence). The CDR3 spells CASSQGGTAYEQYF. As DNA, the CDR3 is TGTGCCAGCAGCCAAGGAGGGACCGCCTACGAGCAGTACTTC.

The rearrangement links TRBV12-3 or TRBV12-4 to TRBJ1-1; D is unclear. This CDR3 is built from 13 residues. V lost 1 base and J 3 bases, leaving 6 bases between the germline ends. The CDR3 loop reads CASSLDSYTEAFF. The CDR3 nucleotides read TGTGCCAGCAGTTTAGATAGCTACACTGAAGCTTTCTTT.

This clone is a singleton in its sample. The CDR3 nucleotides are TGCAGCGTTGATGGACTAGCATCCGACAATGAGCAGTTCTTC. This encodes CSVDGLASDNEQFF. The chain joins TRBV29-1 to TRBJ2-1; 8 bases align to TRBD2. This CDR3 is 14 amino acids long. J was trimmed by 5 bases and V by 3 bases; bases with no gene match: 6. CDR1 SQVTM and CDR2 ANQGSEA come from the germline V gene.

This chain links TRBV12-3 or TRBV12-4 with TRBJ1-1; D not resolved. The CDR3 runs 12 residues. V shed 3 bases and J shed 9 bases, with 11 bases lying between them. CDR3 residues: CASSFEETKAFF. The CDR3 DNA sequence: TGTGCCAGCAGTTTCGAGGAGACAAAAGCTTTCTTT.

The chain combines TRBV19 with TRBJ1-1; D remains ambiguous. In germline, CDR1 is LNHDA, CDR2 SQIVND (reference sequence). The V gene lost 9 bases and the J gene lost 5 bases, with 19 bases spanning the gap. This CDR3 is built from 14 residues. The CDR3 sequence: CASLWEGRGTEAFF. CDR3 DNA: TGTGCCAGCCTCTGGGAGGGCCGGGGTACTGAAGCTTTCTTT.

With respect to this clone: Within the sample, other DNA sequences also encode this same CDR3. The genes are TRBV4-1 and TRBJ1-2; 10 nucleotides agree with TRBD1. With 4 bases clipped from V and 2 bases from J, the junction kept 4 bases outside the gene matches. Germline V gene sequence: CDR1 MGHRA, CDR2 YSYEKL. This CDR3 has 15 residues. The CDR3 is CASSPRTGGNYGYTF. The CDR3 nucleotides are TGCGCCAGCAGCCCAAGGACAGGGGGGAACTATGGCTACACCTTC.

The chain combines TRBV19 with TRBJ1-4, with D possibly being TRBD1 (6 bases). V was pared by 5 bases and J by 4 bases, with 11 bases between. The CDR3 covers 14 residues. Germline V gene data show CDR1 as LNHDA and CDR2 as SQIVND (reference sequence). The CDR3 coding sequence is TGTGCCAGTAGTCCTCGGGGGCTTAATGAAAAACTGTTTTTT. It codes for CASSPRGLNEKLFF.

The chain uses TRBV11-1 and TRBJ2-7; TRBD2 aligns across 7 bases. Trimming at V came to 3 bases and at J to 4 bases, leaving 3 bases not matched to a gene. Germline CDR1 is SGHAT and CDR2 is FQDESV (reference sequence). The CDR3 runs to 13 residues. CDR3: CASSFGGRYEQYV. The DNA for the CDR3 is TGTGCCAGCAGCTTCGGGGGGAGATACGAGCAGTACGTC.

This chain links TRBV29-1 with TRBJ2-5; no clear D. Deletions cut 4 bases from V and 1 base from J, with 10 bases between. The CDR3 contains 13 residues. Germline CDR1 is SQVTM and CDR2 is ANQGSEA. The chain's CDR3 is CSVGARGQETQYF. CDR3 DNA sequence: TGCAGCGTTGGCGCACGCGGCCAAGAGACCCAGTACTTC.

This rearrangement joins TRBV6-1 to TRBJ1-5, with D unresolved. Looked up from germline, CDR1 is MNHNS and CDR2 is SASEGT. Trimming took off 3 bases at V and 3 bases at J, with 12 bases between the two ends. This CDR3 contains 15 residues. CDR3 sequence reads: CASSEPGRVNQPQHF. In DNA, the CDR3 is TGTGCCAGCAGTGAGCCCGGCAGAGTCAATCAGCCCCAGCATTTT.

The chain combines TRBV19 with TRBJ1-1, with D hard to call. CDR1 and CDR2 from the germline V gene are LNHDA and SQIVND (reference sequence). V was shortened by 7 bases and J by 0 bases, with 12 bases between the two germline ends. The CDR3 contains 14 residues. CDR3 coding DNA: TGTGCCAGTACCCCTGGGAGCATGAACACTGAAGCTTTCTTT. Amino acids: CASTPGSMNTEAFF.

V is TRBV11-2 and J is TRBJ1-1, with a possible D match to TRBD1 (5 bases). This CDR3 comprises 15 residues. Germline lookup yields CDR1 SGHAT and CDR2 FQNNGV. V shed 5 bases and J shed 6 bases, with 19 bases lying between them. Here the CDR3 reads CASSLTGTDLSEAFF. As DNA, the CDR3 is TGTGCCAGCAGCCTAACGGGGACGGATCTATCTGAAGCTTTCTTT. Drawing the rest from reference TRBV11-2 and TRBJ1-1, the complete variable domain is EAGVAQSPRYKIIEKRQSVAFWCNPISGHATLYWYQQILGQGPKLLIQFQNNGVVDDSQLPKDRFSAERLKGVDSTLKIQPAKLEDSAVYLCASSLTGTDLSEAFFGQGTRLTVV.

J is TRBJ1-3 and V is TRBV19; tentatively, D is TRBD1 (6 bases). The CDR3 runs to 16 residues. Trimming cost V 5 bases and J 3 bases, with 17 bases left between them. Germline-derived CDR1 and CDR2 are LNHDA and SQIVND (reference sequence). CDR3 residues: CASSPFVGTLGNTIYF. The CDR3 DNA follows: TGTGCCAGTAGTCCCTTTGTGGGGACACTTGGAAACACCATATATTTT.

The chain recombines TRBV5-1 with TRBJ2-7, with 10 bases aligning to TRBD1. The CDR3 is made up of 15 amino acids. Germline loops: CDR1 SGHRS, CDR2 YFSETQ. Trimming cost V 3 bases and J 0 bases; bases outside gene matches: 3. CDR3 protein: CASSYDRGLSYEQYF. The DNA for the CDR3 is TGCGCCAGCAGCTACGACAGGGGGCTCTCCTACGAGCAGTACTTC. The whole variable domain, remainder taken from reference TRBV5-1 and TRBJ2-7, is KAGVTQTPRYLIKTRGQQVTLSCSPISGHRSVSWYQQTPGQGLQFLFEYFSETQRNKGNFPGRFSGRQFSNSRSEMNVSTLELGDSALYLCASSYDRGLSYEQYFGPGTRLTVT.

The rearrangement joins TRBV27 to TRBJ1-3; D may be TRBD1 (5 bases). The CDR3 sequence is 14 residues long. Trimming pared 5 bases from V and 2 bases from J, leaving 10 bases between. Germline CDR1 MNHEY, CDR2 SMNVEV (reference sequence). CDR3 coding DNA: TGTGCCAGCAGTCCCCGGGGGACTGGAAACACCATATATTTT. Its protein product is CASSPRGTGNTIYF.

The sample holds a few counts of this clone. CDR3 in amino acids: CASSQGGSSPLHF. DNA of the CDR3: TGCGCCAGCAGCCAAGGAGGGAGCTCACCCCTCCACTTT. The gene calls are TRBV4-1 and TRBJ1-6; D unresolved. The CDR3 totals 13 residues. CDR1 MGHRA and CDR2 YSYEKL come from the germline V gene. Trimming shortened V by 1 base and J by 10 bases, and 8 bases separated the two germline ends.

Only one count was recorded for this clone. The CDR3 region has the DNA TGCGCCAGCAGCTTGGTCGGGACAGGGGATCGGGAAAAACTGTTTTTT. Residues: CASSLVGTGDREKLFF. The rearrangement uses TRBV5-1 and TRBJ1-4; 10 bases map to TRBD1. The trim removed 0 bases at V and 8 bases at J, leaving 7 bases unmatched. The CDR3 is 16 residues long. Germline V CDR1 and CDR2: SGHRS, YFSETQ.

The chain is built from TRBV6-2 or TRBV6-3 and TRBJ2-5; 12 bases align to TRBD2. The J segment lost 5 bases and the V segment lost 4 bases, leaving 11 bases of the junction unmatched. The CDR3 totals 17 residues. Germline V gives CDR1 MNHEY, CDR2 SVGEGT. CDR3 DNA: TGTGCCAGCAGTTCCCCCAGACTAGCGGGAGTTCTGGAGACCCAGTACTTC. Protein: CASSSPRLAGVLETQYF.